This T cell receptor (beta chain) was captured in a study of tumor and adjacent non-tumor tissue in lung cancer. At the level of the study: There were roughly 11 adenocarcinoma, a couple of squamous cell carcinoma and 1 small cell lung cancer cases. Each sample yielded approximately 4.2 million productive TCRbeta reads on average. Patients were aged roughly 31 to 76, 10 men and roughly five women, stage I to III.

The library came from three nested PCR rounds adapted from ARM-PCR protocols. In TCRdb, the multiplex PCR reads were re-called with MiXCR into one record per CDR3 protein. Among more than 60,000 distinct CDR3 sequences, more than 60% were seen once, and the ten largest hold roughly 12%. As regards this clonotype: A junction boundary mismatches the germline segment, possibly from a read error.

The template was RNA from unsorted bulk tissue. The origin of this receptor is a woman aged 45-60 years with non-small cell lung cancer. The specimen sequenced was lung tumor tissue.

CDR3 DNA: TGTGCCAGCAACTTGGGGGGCTCTGGGACCAACGTCCTGACTTTC. As protein: CASNLGGSGTNVLTF. This rearrangement joins TRBV11-1 to TRBJ2-6; D tentatively reads TRBD1 or TRBD2 (6 bases each). The germline V gene encodes CDR1 SGHAT and CDR2 FQDESV (reference sequence). The CDR3 is 15 residues long.